The rows below give T cell receptor beta chains drawn from one sample of a study of T cells in localized non-small cell lung cancer. TCRdb's table, derived via immunoSEQ multiplex PCR, lists solely in-frame clones and lacks some. This repertoire shows 34,000 or so clones, 93% found once; its top ten account for roughly 7.9%. The sample in question was peripheral blood, obtained before any cancer treatment. All receptors derive from a female donor over 55 with stage I lung adenocarcinoma. Both conserved end residues are part of each CDR3. The D gene is left open where the match is weak. Size is omitted from some rows. Given values are once, few, many or a class for expanded clones.

D	size	V	J	DNA	CDR3
NA	NA	TRBV6-5	TRBJ1-5	TGTGCCAGCAGTTACACGGGAAATAGCAATCAGCCCCAGCATTTT	CASSYTGNSNQPQHF
TRBD2	NA	TRBV28	TRBJ2-1	TGTGCCAGCACCATGGGGGCTAGCGGGAGGAATGAGCAGTTCTTC	CASTMGASGRNEQFF
TRBD1	NA	TRBV27	TRBJ1-3	TGTGCCAGCAGTCCGACAGGGTCAGGAAACACCATATATTTT	CASSPTGSGNTIYF
NA	NA	TRBV5-6	TRBJ2-2	TGTGCCAGCAGCTTGGGGGATCAGGGGGAGCTGTTTTTT	CASSLGDQGELFF
NA	NA	TRBV6-5	TRBJ2-3	TGTGCCAGCAGCCACGACGGGGTTCCCACAGATACGCAGTATTTT	CASSHDGVPTDTQYF
NA	few	TRBV10-3	TRBJ1-5	TGTGCCATCAGTCCCACAGGGAGCAATCAGCCCCAGCATTTT	CAISPTGSNQPQHF
TRBD2	NA	TRBV19	TRBJ2-1	TGTGCCAGTAGTACCCTCGGGACTATCCAGGAGAATGAGCAGTTCTTC	CASSTLGTIQENEQFF
NA	NA	TRBV4-3	TRBJ1-1	TGCGCCAGCAGCCAAGATAATAGGGGCGCTGAAGCTTTCTTT	CASSQDNRGAEAFF
NA	NA	TRBV5-1	TRBJ2-3	TGCGCCAGCAGTATGAACACAGATACGCAGTATTTT	CASSMNTDTQYF
NA	NA	TRBV6-5	TRBJ1-2	TGTGCCAGCAGTTACATGGGCACTTCTTTCTATGGCTACACCTTC	CASSYMGTSFYGYTF
TRBD1	NA	TRBV7-6	TRBJ2-5	TGTGCCAGCAGCTTACGAGGGACAGGGGGCGCAGAGACCCAGTACTTC	CASSLRGTGGAETQYF
NA	once	TRBV15	TRBJ2-7	TGTGCCACCAGCAGACCCCCCCATTACGAGCAGTACTTC	CATSRPPHYEQYF
TRBD1	NA	TRBV28	TRBJ1-4	TGTGCCAGCAGTGTTAACAGGGGGGGATATGGGGAACTGTTTTTT	CASSVNRGGYGELFF
NA	few	TRBV7-3	TRBJ1-1	TGTGCCAGCAGCCCCGGGGCAAACACTGAAGCTTTCTTT	CASSPGANTEAFF
NA	once	TRBV7-9	TRBJ1-2	TGTGCCAGCAGCTTCGGGGTAGCTAACTATGGCTACACCTTC	CASSFGVANYGYTF